This T cell receptor (beta chain) was sequenced in a study of shared clonotypes between healthy human individuals. This clone was detected a few times. The junction departs from the called germline gene at one end, perhaps through a read error. Libraries were prepared by immunoSEQ multiplex PCR; TCRdb keeps only in-frame clonotypes and omits some of them. Among 900,000 to 1,200,000 clones listed, approximately 80% were seen once. Germline V CDR1 and CDR2: MNHNS, SASEGT. The CDR3 runs to 14 residues. Sequenced: memory CD4+ T cells from PBMCs. Subset reported: CD45RA-negative fraction. The chain couples TRBV6-1 to TRBJ2-6; D is undetermined. This sequence was found in a man aged 18 to 35 in good health. Some clones in this sample may be carry-over from other donors' samples. The CDR3 loop reads CANSQLPGANVLTF. The CDR3, as DNA: TGTGCCAACAGTCAGTTACCTGGGGCCAACGTCCTGACTTTC.